These 23 T cell receptor beta chains share one sample of origin, sequenced in a study of shared T cell receptors in the human thymus. Some clones are missing from TCRdb's copy, which holds only in-frame ones; the method was immunoSEQ multiplex PCR. The sample consists of hundreds of thousands of clones, around 78% of them appearing once. Separately, the same data were catalogued under a study of human thymus T cells.

The material sequenced was thymocytes. Source of these receptors: a boy under three years old with a congenital heart defect.

The V call is TRBV4-3, the J call TRBJ2-2; 9 nucleotides agree with TRBD2. The ends lost 1 base at V and 3 bases at J; junction bases unmatched: 3. CDR1 and CDR2 (germline): LGHNA, YSLEER. CDR3 length: 16 amino acids. CDR3 nucleotide sequence: TGCGCCAGCAGCCAAGTAGCGGGAGTGGACACCGGGGAGCTGTTTTTT. This gives the protein CASSQVAGVDTGELFF.

This chain connects TRBV7-2 to TRBJ1-5; TRBD1 aligns across 7 bases. The CDR3 sequence is 15 residues long. The germline gives CDR1 SGHTA, CDR2 FQGNSA. The J segment lost 5 bases and the V segment lost 5 bases, leaving 9 bases of the junction unmatched. Written as DNA, the CDR3 is TGTGCCAGCAGCCAGCGGACAGGCCAGGATCAGCCCCAGCATTTT. Translation gives CASSQRTGQDQPQHF. Full variable domain (outside the CDR3, taken from reference TRBV7-2 and TRBJ1-5): GAGVSQSPSNKVTEKGKDVELRCDPISGHTALYWYRQSLGQGLEFLIYFQGNSAPDKSGLPSDRFSAERTGGSVSTLTIQRTQQEDSAVYLCASSQRTGQDQPQHFGDGTRLSIL.

This chain links TRBV4-3 with TRBJ1-5, with TRBD1 as a possible D gene (5 bases). Germline values: CDR1 LGHNA, CDR2 YSLEER. The V and J ends lost 4 bases and 5 bases respectively, with 15 bases between them. This CDR3 region has 15 residues. CDR3: CASSLIPGGDQPQHF. The CDR3 DNA follows: TGCGCCAGCAGCCTCATCCCCGGAGGGGATCAGCCCCAGCATTTT.

The chain recombines TRBV15 with TRBJ1-5; possibly TRBD1 for D (6 bases). CDR1 is LNHNV and CDR2 is YYDKDF in the germline V gene (reference sequence). Deletions cut 1 base from V and 4 bases from J, with 14 bases between. CDR3 length: 16 residues. The CDR3 nucleotides are TGTGCCACCAGCAGAGTACCGCAGAGGGGGAATCAGCCCCAGCATTTT. It is translated as CATSRVPQRGNQPQHF.

The chain joins TRBV7-2 to TRBJ1-3; D ambiguous. The V and J ends lost 5 bases and 0 bases respectively, with 8 bases between them. The germline CDR1 and CDR2 sequences are SGHTA and FQGNSA. This CDR3 is 14 amino acids long. The CDR3 bases are TGTGCCAGCAGCCCCCGGGTCTCTGGAAACACCATATATTTT. Protein sequence: CASSPRVSGNTIYF. The variable domain in full, completed from reference TRBV7-2 and TRBJ1-3, reads GAGVSQSPSNKVTEKGKDVELRCDPISGHTALYWYRQSLGQGLEFLIYFQGNSAPDKSGLPSDRFSAERTGGSVSTLTIQRTQQEDSAVYLCASSPRVSGNTIYFGEGSWLTVV.

The rearrangement joins TRBV7-2 to TRBJ2-5, with 9 nucleotides matching TRBD1. The CDR3 is 16 residues long. J was trimmed by 4 bases and V by 5 bases; bases with no gene match: 11. CDR1 SGHTA and CDR2 FQGNSA come from the germline V gene. DNA for the CDR3: TGTGCCAGCAGCCCAGAGGGACAGGGAATTATAGAGACCCAGTACTTC. Translated: CASSPEGQGIIETQYF.

V is TRBV27 and J is TRBJ2-1; 7 nucleotides line up with TRBD2. The CDR3 length is 18 residues. The V and J ends lost 2 bases and 7 bases, in that order; junction bases with no gene match: 17. Germline CDR1 MNHEY, CDR2 SMNVEV (reference sequence). The chain's CDR3 is CASSLLPGGIPLENEQFF. CDR3 sequence (DNA): TGTGCCAGCAGTTTACTCCCGGGGGGTATACCACTTGAGAATGAGCAGTTCTTC.

The chain is built from TRBV7-6 and TRBJ2-7, with D possibly matching TRBD2 (6 bases). Germline V lookup: CDR1 SGHVS, CDR2 FNYEAQ. With 2 bases removed from V and 0 bases from J, the gap between germline ends came to 14 bases. There are 16 residues in the CDR3. As DNA, the CDR3 is TGTGCCAGCAGCTTAAAAGCGGGTAAGAGCTCCTACGAGCAGTACTTC. Protein: CASSLKAGKSSYEQYF.

The rearrangement links TRBV27 to TRBJ1-5, with TRBD1 matching 8 bases. This CDR3 is built from 18 residues. J lost 0 bases, V lost 5 bases, and 12 bases had no gene match. Germline CDR1 and CDR2: MNHEY and SMNVEV (reference sequence). CDR3 bases: TGTGCCAGCAGTCAGGGGGCAGGGCGAGGGTATAGCAATCAGCCCCAGCATTTT. Encoded protein: CASSQGAGRGYSNQPQHF.

The gene calls are TRBV5-1 and TRBJ1-2; 7 bases line up with TRBD1. Germline lookup yields CDR1 SGHRS and CDR2 YFSETQ. J was trimmed by 6 bases and V by 0 bases; bases with no gene match: 11. The CDR3 extends over 16 amino acids. For the CDR3, the DNA is TGCGCCAGCAGCTTGGATCCCCTGACAGGGAACGATGGCTACACCTTC. Amino acid sequence: CASSLDPLTGNDGYTF.

V is TRBV7-9 and J is TRBJ1-5; weak D call: TRBD1 (6 bases). V was cut by 8 bases and J by 6 bases, with 20 bases left in between. The CDR3 covers 15 residues. CDR1 SEHNR and CDR2 FQNEAQ come from the germline V gene (reference sequence). Written as DNA, the CDR3 is TGTGCCAGCGCTATGACACAGGGTGGCGGTCAGCCCCAGCATTTT. It specifies CASAMTQGGGQPQHF. Complete variable domain (other parts from reference TRBV7-9 and TRBJ1-5): DTGVSQNPRHKITKRGQNVTFRCDPISEHNRLYWYRQTLGQGPEFLTYFQNEAQLEKSRLLSDRFSAERPKGSFSTLEIQRTEQGDSAMYLCASAMTQGGGQPQHFGDGTRLSIL.

This rearrangement joins TRBV6-6 to TRBJ2-1; 7 nucleotides agree with TRBD1. With 4 bases clipped from V and 15 bases from J, the junction kept 9 bases outside the gene matches. CDR1 is MNHNY and CDR2 is SVGAGI in the germline V gene (reference sequence). The CDR3 sequence is 12 residues long. The CDR3: CASSFPGQRPFF. CDR3 coding DNA: TGTGCCAGCAGTTTCCCGGGACAGCGCCCGTTCTTC.

This chain joins TRBV5-4 and TRBJ2-7; 11 bases match TRBD1. This CDR3 spans 19 amino acids. The germline CDR1 and CDR2 sequences are SGHNT and YYREEE (reference sequence). V dropped 0 bases and J dropped 4; count of bases not matched to a gene: 15. The CDR3 sequence: CASSLDPSAGQGAKYEQYF. The CDR3 region has the DNA TGTGCCAGCAGCTTGGATCCCTCCGCAGGACAGGGGGCGAAGTACGAGCAGTACTTC.

The gene calls are TRBV30 and TRBJ2-7; no reliable D call. V was shortened by 0 bases and J by 6 bases, with 3 bases between the two germline ends. This CDR3 has 10 residues. CDR1 and CDR2 (germline): GTSNPN, SVGIG (reference sequence). The CDR3 sequence: CAWSVFEQYF. In nucleotides, the CDR3 is TGTGCCTGGAGTGTCTTCGAGCAGTACTTC.

The rearrangement uses TRBV6-1 and TRBJ1-1; D not resolved. There are 13 residues in the CDR3. Trimming left V 2 bases short and J 4 bases short, with 8 bases between. CDR1 is MNHNS and CDR2 is SASEGT in the germline V gene. The CDR3 nucleotides read TGTGCCAGCAGTGAATTGAACAGCACTGAAGCTTTCTTT. This translates into CASSELNSTEAFF.

This clone came up once. V gene TRBV5-4 combines with J gene TRBJ1-1; TRBD1 matches at 11 bases. V gave up 3 bases and J gave up 0 bases; unmatched junction bases: 4. Per germline, CDR1 SGHNT and CDR2 YYREEE (reference sequence). The CDR3 contains 16 residues. Written as DNA, the CDR3 is TGTGCCAGCAGCTGGGGACAGGGGGATATGAACACTGAAGCTTTCTTT. This translates into CASSWGQGDMNTEAFF.

This clone was found a few times. The rearrangement joins TRBV18 to TRBJ1-3, with D uncertain. The CDR3 runs to 18 residues. Germline V gene data show CDR1 as KGHSH and CDR2 as LQKENI. V was cut by 0 bases and J by 4 bases, with 19 bases left in between. The CDR3 region has the DNA TGTGCCAGCTCACCACCGGGAGCCGCCACCAAGGAAGGAAACACCATATATTTT. Its translation: CASSPPGAATKEGNTIYF.

V is TRBV11-2 and J is TRBJ1-4; D is perhaps TRBD1 (5 bases). V gave up 1 base and J gave up 8 bases, with 11 bases separating them. Germline V gives CDR1 SGHAT, CDR2 FQNNGV. The length of the CDR3 is 14 residues. DNA of the CDR3: TGTGCCAGCAGCTTAGGGGGGGACGGGGAAAAACTGTTTTTT. This gives the protein CASSLGGDGEKLFF.

The chain has TRBV27 and TRBJ2-7; 9 bases align to TRBD1. The ends lost 1 base at V and 0 bases at J; junction bases unmatched: 16. In germline, CDR1 is MNHEY, CDR2 SMNVEV (reference sequence). This CDR3 has 20 amino acids. The CDR3 protein is CASSLFRTGDPPSSSYEQYF. The DNA for the CDR3 is TGTGCCAGCAGTTTATTTCGGACAGGGGATCCCCCATCCAGCTCCTACGAGCAGTACTTC.

This chain uses TRBV7-8 with TRBJ2-7, with 8 bases matching TRBD2. Trimming cost V 5 bases and J 6 bases; bases outside gene matches: 12. The V gene's germline CDR1 is SGHVS and CDR2 FQNEAQ. The CDR3 has 15 amino acids. DNA of the CDR3: TGTGCCAGCAGCGCCCCCGAAAGCGGGAGAAGCGAGCAGTACTTC. This sequence encodes CASSAPESGRSEQYF.

The rearrangement joins TRBV2 to TRBJ2-1; 8 bases agree with TRBD2. This CDR3 comprises 14 residues. V shed 11 bases and J 0 bases; nucleotides not matched to a gene: 6. Looked up from germline, CDR1 is SNHLY and CDR2 is FYNNEI. The CDR3 sequence: CAYSGAGSYNEQFF. CDR3 coding DNA: TGTGCCTATAGCGGGGCCGGCTCCTACAATGAGCAGTTCTTC.

The V and J genes are TRBV7-9 and TRBJ2-4; 12 bases are a match to TRBD1. The V and J ends lost 5 bases and 9 bases, in that order; junction bases with no gene match: 11. Germline-derived CDR1 and CDR2 are SEHNR and FQNEAQ (reference sequence). The CDR3 length is 16 residues. The CDR3 DNA reads as TGTGCCAGCAGCCCGTCCCGGGACAGGGGGCAGGGCATTCAGTACTTC. Its protein is CASSPSRDRGQGIQYF.

The chain couples TRBV11-3 to TRBJ2-2; 8 bases map to TRBD2. CDR1 and CDR2 (germline): SGHNT, YENEEA. The CDR3 sequence is 16 residues long. The trim removed 1 base at V and 5 bases at J, leaving 6 bases unmatched. The DNA of the CDR3 is TGTGCCAGCAGCTTAGCGAGCGGGAGAGGGACCGGGGAGCTGTTTTTT. It yields the protein CASSLASGRGTGELFF.